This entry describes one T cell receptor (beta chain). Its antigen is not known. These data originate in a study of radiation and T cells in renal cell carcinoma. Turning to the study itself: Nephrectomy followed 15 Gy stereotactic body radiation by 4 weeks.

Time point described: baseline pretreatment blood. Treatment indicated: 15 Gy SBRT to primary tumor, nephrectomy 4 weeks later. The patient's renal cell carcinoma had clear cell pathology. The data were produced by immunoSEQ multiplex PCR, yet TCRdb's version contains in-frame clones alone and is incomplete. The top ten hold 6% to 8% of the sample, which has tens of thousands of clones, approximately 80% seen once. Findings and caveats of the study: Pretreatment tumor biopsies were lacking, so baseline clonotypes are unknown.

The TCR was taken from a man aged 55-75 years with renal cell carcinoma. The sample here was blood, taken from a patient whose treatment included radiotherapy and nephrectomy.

CDR3 nucleotides: TGCGCCAGCAGTAGACAGGGAGGAGAGACCCAGTACTTC. Amino acids: CASSRQGGETQYF. The chain has TRBV5-1 and TRBJ2-5, with a possible D match to TRBD1 (7 bases). V was pared by 5 bases and J by 4 bases, with 12 bases between. The CDR3 spans 13 residues. The germline V gene encodes CDR1 SGHRS and CDR2 YFSETQ. Full variable domain (outside the CDR3, taken from reference TRBV5-1 and TRBJ2-5): KAGVTQTPRYLIKTRGQQVTLSCSPISGHRSVSWYQQTPGQGLQFLFEYFSETQRNKGNFPGRFSGRQFSNSRSEMNVSTLELGDSALYLCASSRQGGETQYFGPGTRLLVL.